The rows below give T cell receptor beta chains drawn from one sample of a study of cytomegalovirus exposure and HLA in healthy donors. Assay used: immunoSEQ multiplex PCR; TCRdb lists only in-frame clones, some missing. The sample lists over 95,000 clones, about 80% occurring once. The sample was PBMCs. The receptor set was obtained from a woman in her forties in good health and CMV-seropositive. Both conserved end residues are part of each CDR3. The D gene is left open where the match is weak. Some rows mark clone size as missing; the rest say once, few, many or name a class of expanded clone.

CDR3aa: CASGTGQGIMGGQPQHF; CDR3nt: TGTGCTAGTGGAACGGGACAGGGGATAATGGGGGGTCAGCCCCAGCATTTT; v_gene: TRBV12-5; j_gene: TRBJ1-5; d_gene: TRBD1; abundance: once
CDR3aa: CASRDQRQDWYQPQHF; CDR3nt: TGTGCCAGTAGGGATCAGAGACAGGATTGGTATCAGCCCCAGCATTTT; v_gene: TRBV19; j_gene: TRBJ1-5; d_gene: -; abundance: -
CDR3aa: CASSSPTSNTEAFF; CDR3nt: TGTGCCAGCAGTTCCCCGACATCGAACACTGAAGCTTTCTTT; v_gene: TRBV6-5; j_gene: TRBJ1-1; d_gene: -; abundance: few
CDR3aa: CASNYRGGETQYF; CDR3nt: TGTGCCAGTAATTACAGGGGAGGAGAGACCCAGTACTTC; v_gene: TRBV19; j_gene: TRBJ2-5; d_gene: -; abundance: -
CDR3aa: CASSMGLASTDTQYF; CDR3nt: TGCGCCAGCAGCATGGGACTAGCGAGCACAGATACGCAGTATTTT; v_gene: TRBV5-1; j_gene: TRBJ2-3; d_gene: TRBD2; abundance: -
CDR3aa: CASSDLAGGTDTQYF; CDR3nt: TGTGCCAGCAGTGACCTAGCGGGGGGCACAGATACGCAGTATTTT; v_gene: TRBV6-4; j_gene: TRBJ2-3; d_gene: TRBD2; abundance: -
CDR3aa: CASRPSGQGYMGNSPLHF; CDR3nt: TGTGCCAGTAGGCCTTCGGGACAGGGGTATATGGGTAATTCACCCCTCCACTTT; v_gene: TRBV19; j_gene: TRBJ1-6; d_gene: TRBD1; abundance: few
CDR3aa: CASSQDRSSYNEQFF; CDR3nt: TGTGCCAGCAGCCAAGATCGGAGCTCCTACAATGAGCAGTTCTTC; v_gene: TRBV4-2; j_gene: TRBJ2-1; d_gene: -; abundance: -
CDR3aa: CASSPLQGKAFF; CDR3nt: TGTGCCAGCAGTCCATTACAGGGTAAAGCTTTCTTT; v_gene: TRBV28; j_gene: TRBJ1-1; d_gene: -; abundance: -
CDR3aa: CASSGTSGSNTGELFF; CDR3nt: TGTGCCAGCAGTGGTACTAGCGGCTCGAACACCGGGGAGCTGTTTTTT; v_gene: TRBV6-1; j_gene: TRBJ2-2; d_gene: TRBD2; abundance: -
CDR3aa: CASSSDRGAGANVLTF; CDR3nt: TGCGCCAGCAGCTCGGACAGGGGAGCCGGGGCCAACGTCCTGACTTTC; v_gene: TRBV5-1; j_gene: TRBJ2-6; d_gene: TRBD1; abundance: -
CDR3aa: CAWRALQGAGEKLFF; CDR3nt: TGTGCCTGGAGGGCTTTACAGGGGGCGGGAGAAAAACTGTTTTTT; v_gene: TRBV30; j_gene: TRBJ1-4; d_gene: TRBD1; abundance: -
CDR3aa: CASRDRGHIQYF; CDR3nt: TGTGCCAGCAGGGACAGGGGACACATTCAGTACTTC; v_gene: TRBV2; j_gene: TRBJ2-4; d_gene: TRBD1; abundance: few
CDR3aa: CASSLVLAGTYEQYF; CDR3nt: TGTGCCAGCAGCTTAGTGTTAGCGGGCACCTACGAGCAGTACTTC; v_gene: TRBV7-9; j_gene: TRBJ2-7; d_gene: TRBD2; abundance: -
CDR3aa: CASSLEPNYGYTF; CDR3nt: TGCGCCAGCAGCTTGGAGCCTAACTATGGCTACACCTTC; v_gene: TRBV5-1; j_gene: TRBJ1-2; d_gene: -; abundance: -
CDR3aa: CASSLGTGWPNEQFF; CDR3nt: TGTGCCAGCAGCCTTGGGACAGGGTGGCCCAATGAGCAGTTCTTC; v_gene: TRBV27; j_gene: TRBJ2-1; d_gene: TRBD1; abundance: -
CDR3aa: CASSARTGGEKLFF; CDR3nt: TGTGCCAGCAGCGCCCGGACAGGGGGAGAAAAACTGTTTTTT; v_gene: TRBV9; j_gene: TRBJ1-4; d_gene: TRBD1; abundance: -
CDR3aa: CASSPTGTGELFF; CDR3nt: TGTGCCAGCAGTCCGACAGGGACTGGGGAGCTGTTTTTT; v_gene: TRBV2; j_gene: TRBJ2-2; d_gene: -; abundance: -